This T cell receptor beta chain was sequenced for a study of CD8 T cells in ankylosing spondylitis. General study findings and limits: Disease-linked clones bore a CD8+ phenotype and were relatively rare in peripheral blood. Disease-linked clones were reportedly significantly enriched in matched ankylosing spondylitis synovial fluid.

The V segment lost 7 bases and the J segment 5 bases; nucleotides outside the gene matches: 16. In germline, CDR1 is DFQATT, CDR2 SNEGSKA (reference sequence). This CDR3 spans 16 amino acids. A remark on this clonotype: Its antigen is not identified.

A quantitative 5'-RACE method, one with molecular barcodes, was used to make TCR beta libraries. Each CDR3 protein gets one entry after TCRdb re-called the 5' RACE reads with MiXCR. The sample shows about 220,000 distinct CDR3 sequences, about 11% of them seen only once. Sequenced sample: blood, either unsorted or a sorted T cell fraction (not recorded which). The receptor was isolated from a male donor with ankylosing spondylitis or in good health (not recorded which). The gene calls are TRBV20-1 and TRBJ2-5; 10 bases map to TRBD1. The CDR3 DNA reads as TGCAGTGGACCCGACAGGGGGCGGCATGTCAGGGAGACCCAGTACTTC. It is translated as CSGPDRGRHVRETQYF.